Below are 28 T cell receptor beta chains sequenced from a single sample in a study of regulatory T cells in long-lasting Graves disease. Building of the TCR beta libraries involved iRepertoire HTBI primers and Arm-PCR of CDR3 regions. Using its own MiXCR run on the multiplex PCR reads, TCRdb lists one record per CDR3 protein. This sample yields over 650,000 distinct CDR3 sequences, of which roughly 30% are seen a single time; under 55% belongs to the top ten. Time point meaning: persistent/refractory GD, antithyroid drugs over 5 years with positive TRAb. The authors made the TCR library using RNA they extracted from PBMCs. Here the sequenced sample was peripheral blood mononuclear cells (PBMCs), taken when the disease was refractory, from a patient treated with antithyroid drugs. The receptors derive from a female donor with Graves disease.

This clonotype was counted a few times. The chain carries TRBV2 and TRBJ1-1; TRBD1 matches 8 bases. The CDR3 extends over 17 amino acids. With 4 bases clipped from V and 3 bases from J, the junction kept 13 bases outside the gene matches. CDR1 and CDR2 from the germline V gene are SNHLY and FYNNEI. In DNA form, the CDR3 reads TGTGCCAGCAGTGGGGGCTGGCAGGGGGCGCGTTACACTGAAGCTTTCTTT. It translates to CASSGGWQGARYTEAFF. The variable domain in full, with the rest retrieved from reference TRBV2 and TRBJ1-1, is EPEVTQTPSHQVTQMGQEVILRCVPISNHLYFYWYRQILGQKVEFLVSFYNNEISEKSEIFDDQFSVERPDGSNFTLKIRSTKLEDSAMYFCASSGGWQGARYTEAFFGQGTRLTVV.

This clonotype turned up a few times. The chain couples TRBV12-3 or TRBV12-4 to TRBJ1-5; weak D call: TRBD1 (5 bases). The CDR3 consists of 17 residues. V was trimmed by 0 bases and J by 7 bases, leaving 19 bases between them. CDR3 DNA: TGTGCCAGCAGTTTAGCGGTGGGGGACGGCTCGGGGCAGCCCCAGCATTTT. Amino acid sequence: CASSLAVGDGSGQPQHF.

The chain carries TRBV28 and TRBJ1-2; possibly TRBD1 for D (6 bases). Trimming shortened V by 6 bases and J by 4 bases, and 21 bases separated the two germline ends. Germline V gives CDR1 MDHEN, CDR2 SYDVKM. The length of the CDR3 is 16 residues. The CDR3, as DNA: TGTGCCAGCAGGCCGGGGGATCGGGGGGCAAGCTATGGCTACACCTTC. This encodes CASRPGDRGASYGYTF.

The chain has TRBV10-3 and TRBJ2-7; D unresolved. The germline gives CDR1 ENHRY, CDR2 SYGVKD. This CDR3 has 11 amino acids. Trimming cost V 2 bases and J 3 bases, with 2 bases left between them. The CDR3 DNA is TGTGCCATCAGTGAGGTCTACGAGCAGTACTTC. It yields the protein CAISEVYEQYF.

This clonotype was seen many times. CDR3 loop: CASSIGGNGYTF. DNA for the CDR3: TGTGCCAGCAGTATAGGGGGGAATGGCTACACCTTC. This sequence joins TRBV27 and TRBJ1-2, with D possibly TRBD1 on 6 matching bases. Trimming took off 5 bases at V and 6 bases at J, with 10 bases between the two ends. This CDR3 contains 12 residues. Germline CDR1 reads MNHEY; CDR2 reads SMNVEV (reference sequence).

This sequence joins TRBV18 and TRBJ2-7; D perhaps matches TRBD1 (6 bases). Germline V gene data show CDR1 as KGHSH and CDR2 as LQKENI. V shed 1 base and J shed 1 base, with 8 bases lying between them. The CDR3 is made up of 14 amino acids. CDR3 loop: CASSPRDKSYEQYF. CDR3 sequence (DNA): TGTGCCAGCTCACCACGGGACAAATCCTACGAGCAGTACTTC.

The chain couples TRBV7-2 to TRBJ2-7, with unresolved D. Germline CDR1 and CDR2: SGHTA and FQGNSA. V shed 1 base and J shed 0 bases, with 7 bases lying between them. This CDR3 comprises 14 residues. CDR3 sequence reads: CASSLGPFSYEQYF. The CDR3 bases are TGTGCCAGCAGCTTAGGCCCGTTCTCCTACGAGCAGTACTTC.

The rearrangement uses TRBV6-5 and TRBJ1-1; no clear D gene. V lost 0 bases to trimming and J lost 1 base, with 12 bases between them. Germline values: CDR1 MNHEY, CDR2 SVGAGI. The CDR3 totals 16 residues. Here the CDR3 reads CASSYSWGDSNTEAFF. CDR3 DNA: TGTGCCAGCAGTTACTCCTGGGGAGATTCGAACACTGAAGCTTTCTTT.

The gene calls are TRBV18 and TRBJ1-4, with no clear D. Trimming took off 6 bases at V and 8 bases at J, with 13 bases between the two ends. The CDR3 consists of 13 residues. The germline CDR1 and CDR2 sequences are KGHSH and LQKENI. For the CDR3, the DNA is TGTGCCAGCTCCGAGGAGGGTTACGAAAAACTGTTTTTT. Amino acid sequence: CASSEEGYEKLFF.

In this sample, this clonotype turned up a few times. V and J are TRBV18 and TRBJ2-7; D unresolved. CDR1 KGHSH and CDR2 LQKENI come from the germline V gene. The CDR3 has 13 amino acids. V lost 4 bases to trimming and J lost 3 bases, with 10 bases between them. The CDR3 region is CASSLDAGYEQYF. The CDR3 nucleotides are TGTGCCAGCTCACTGGATGCTGGCTACGAGCAGTACTTC.

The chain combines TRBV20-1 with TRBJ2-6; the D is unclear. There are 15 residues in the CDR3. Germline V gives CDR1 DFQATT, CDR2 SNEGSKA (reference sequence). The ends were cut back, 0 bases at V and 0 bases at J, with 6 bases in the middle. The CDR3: CSARDRNSGANVLTF. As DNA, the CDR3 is TGCAGTGCTAGAGACCGTAACTCTGGGGCCAACGTCCTGACTTTC.

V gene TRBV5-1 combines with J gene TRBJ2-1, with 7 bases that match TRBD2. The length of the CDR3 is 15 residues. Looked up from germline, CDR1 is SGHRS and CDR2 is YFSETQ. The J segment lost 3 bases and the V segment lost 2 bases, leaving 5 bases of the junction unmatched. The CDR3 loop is CASSLNSGDYNEQFF. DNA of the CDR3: TGCGCCAGCAGCTTAAACAGCGGGGACTACAATGAGCAGTTCTTC.

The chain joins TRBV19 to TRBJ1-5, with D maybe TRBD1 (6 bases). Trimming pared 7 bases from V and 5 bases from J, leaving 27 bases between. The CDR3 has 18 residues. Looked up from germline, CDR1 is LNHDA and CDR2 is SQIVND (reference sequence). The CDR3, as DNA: TGTGCCAGTACGGACAGTTCGGGCCGTCTGGGCGGGTATCAGCCCCAGCATTTT. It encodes CASTDSSGRLGGYQPQHF.

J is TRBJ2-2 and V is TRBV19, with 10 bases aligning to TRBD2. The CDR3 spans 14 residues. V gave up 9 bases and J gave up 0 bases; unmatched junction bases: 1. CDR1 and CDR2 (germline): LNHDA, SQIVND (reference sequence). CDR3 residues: CASGLAANTGELFF. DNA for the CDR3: TGTGCCAGCGGACTAGCGGCGAACACCGGGGAGCTGTTTTTT.

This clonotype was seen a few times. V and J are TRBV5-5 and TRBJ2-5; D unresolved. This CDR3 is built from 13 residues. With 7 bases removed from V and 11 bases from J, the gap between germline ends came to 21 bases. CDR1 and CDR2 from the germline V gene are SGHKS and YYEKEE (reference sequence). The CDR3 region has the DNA TGTGCCAGCCAAAGATGGGTCTCCGAAATTCAGTACTTC. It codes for CASQRWVSEIQYF.

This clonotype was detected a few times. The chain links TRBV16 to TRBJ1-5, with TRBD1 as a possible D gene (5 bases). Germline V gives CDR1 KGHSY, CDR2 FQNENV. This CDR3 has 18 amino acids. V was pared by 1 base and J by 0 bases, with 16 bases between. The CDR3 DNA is TGTGCCAGCAGCCAATTCCCTGGGGCATCAACTAGCAATCAGCCCCAGCATTTT. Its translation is CASSQFPGASTSNQPQHF.

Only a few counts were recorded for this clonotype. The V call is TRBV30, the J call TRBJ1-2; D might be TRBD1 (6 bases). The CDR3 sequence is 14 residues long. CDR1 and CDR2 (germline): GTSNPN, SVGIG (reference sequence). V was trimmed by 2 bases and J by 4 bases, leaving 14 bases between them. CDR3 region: CAWSPVGTLYGYTF. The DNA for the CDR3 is TGTGCCTGGAGTCCTGTAGGGACACTCTATGGCTACACCTTC.

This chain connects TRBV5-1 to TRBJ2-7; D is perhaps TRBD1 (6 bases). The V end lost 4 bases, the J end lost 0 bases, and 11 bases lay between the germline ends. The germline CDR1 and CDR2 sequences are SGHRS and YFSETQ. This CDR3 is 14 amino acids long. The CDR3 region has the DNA TGCGCCAGCAGCCGAGGGGACAACTCCTACGAGCAGTACTTC. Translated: CASSRGDNSYEQYF.

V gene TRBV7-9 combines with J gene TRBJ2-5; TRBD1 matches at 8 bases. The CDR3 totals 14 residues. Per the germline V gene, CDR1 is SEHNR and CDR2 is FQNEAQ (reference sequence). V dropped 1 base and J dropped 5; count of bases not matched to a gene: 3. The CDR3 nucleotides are TGTGCCAGCAGCTTAGGACAGGGGTCCGAGACCCAGTACTTC. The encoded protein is CASSLGQGSETQYF. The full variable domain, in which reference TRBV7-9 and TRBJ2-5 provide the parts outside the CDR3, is DTGVSQNPRHKITKRGQNVTFRCDPISEHNRLYWYRQTLGQGPEFLTYFQNEAQLEKSRLLSDRFSAERPKGSFSTLEIQRTEQGDSAMYLCASSLGQGSETQYFGPGTRLLVL.

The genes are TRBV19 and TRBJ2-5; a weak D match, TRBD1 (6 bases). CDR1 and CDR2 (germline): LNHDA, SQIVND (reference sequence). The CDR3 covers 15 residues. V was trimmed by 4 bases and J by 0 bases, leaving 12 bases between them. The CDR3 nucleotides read TGTGCCAGTAGTAGTCCGGGACACCACCAAGAGACCCAGTACTTC. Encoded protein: CASSSPGHHQETQYF.

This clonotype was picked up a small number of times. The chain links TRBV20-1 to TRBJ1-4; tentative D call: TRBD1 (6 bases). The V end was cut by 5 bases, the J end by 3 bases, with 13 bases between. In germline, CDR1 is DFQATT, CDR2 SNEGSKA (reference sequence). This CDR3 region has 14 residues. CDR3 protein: CSALQGPANEKLFF. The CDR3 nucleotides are TGCAGTGCTCTTCAGGGGCCGGCTAATGAAAAACTGTTTTTT.

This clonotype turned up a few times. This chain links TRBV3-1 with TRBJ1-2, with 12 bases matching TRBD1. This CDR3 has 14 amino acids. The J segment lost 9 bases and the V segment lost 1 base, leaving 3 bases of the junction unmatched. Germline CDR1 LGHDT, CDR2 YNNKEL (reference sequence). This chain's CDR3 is CASSQVGQGASYTF. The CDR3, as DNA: TGTGCCAGCAGCCAAGTGGGACAGGGGGCGAGCTACACCTTC.

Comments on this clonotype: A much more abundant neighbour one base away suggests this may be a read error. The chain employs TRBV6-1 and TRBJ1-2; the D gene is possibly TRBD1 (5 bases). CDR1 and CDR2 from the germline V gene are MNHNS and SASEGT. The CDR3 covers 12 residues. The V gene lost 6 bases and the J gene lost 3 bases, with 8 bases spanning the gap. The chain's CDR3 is CASRVGDYGYTF. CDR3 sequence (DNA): TGTGCCAGCAGGGTAGGGGACTATGGCTACACCTTC.

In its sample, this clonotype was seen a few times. CDR3 sequence reads: CASSFDPGTGNQPQHF. Here the CDR3 DNA reads TGTGCCAGCAGCTTCGACCCCGGGACAGGGAATCAGCCCCAGCATTTT. V gene TRBV7-9 combines with J gene TRBJ1-5; 9 bases match TRBD1. The CDR3 is 16 amino acids. The ends lost 3 bases at V and 4 bases at J; junction bases unmatched: 7. Per the germline V gene, CDR1 is SEHNR and CDR2 is FQNEAQ (reference sequence).

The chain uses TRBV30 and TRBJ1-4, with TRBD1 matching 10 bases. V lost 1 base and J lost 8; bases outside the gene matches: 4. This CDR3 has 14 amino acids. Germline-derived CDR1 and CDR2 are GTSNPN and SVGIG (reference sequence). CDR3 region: CAWSAGTGDEKLFF. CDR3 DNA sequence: TGTGCCTGGAGTGCCGGGACAGGGGACGAAAAACTGTTTTTT.

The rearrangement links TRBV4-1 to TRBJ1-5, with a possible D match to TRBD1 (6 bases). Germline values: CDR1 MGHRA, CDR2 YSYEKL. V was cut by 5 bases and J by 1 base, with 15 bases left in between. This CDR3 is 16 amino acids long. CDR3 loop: CASSRQVKFSNQPQHF. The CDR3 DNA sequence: TGCGCCAGCAGCAGACAGGTAAAATTCAGCAATCAGCCCCAGCATTTT.

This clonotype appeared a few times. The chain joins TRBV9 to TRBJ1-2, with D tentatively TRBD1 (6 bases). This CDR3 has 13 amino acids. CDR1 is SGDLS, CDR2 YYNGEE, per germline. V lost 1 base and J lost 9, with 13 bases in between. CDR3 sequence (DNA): TGTGCCAGCAGCGTACCAGGGGAAGGGAGCTACACCTTC. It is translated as CASSVPGEGSYTF.

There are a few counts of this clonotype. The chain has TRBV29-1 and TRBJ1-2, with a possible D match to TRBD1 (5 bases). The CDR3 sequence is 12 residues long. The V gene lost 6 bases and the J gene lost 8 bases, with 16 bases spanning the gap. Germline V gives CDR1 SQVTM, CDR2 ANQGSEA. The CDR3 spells CSVDGGFGGYTF. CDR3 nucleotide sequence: TGCAGCGTGGATGGGGGGTTCGGCGGCTACACCTTC.